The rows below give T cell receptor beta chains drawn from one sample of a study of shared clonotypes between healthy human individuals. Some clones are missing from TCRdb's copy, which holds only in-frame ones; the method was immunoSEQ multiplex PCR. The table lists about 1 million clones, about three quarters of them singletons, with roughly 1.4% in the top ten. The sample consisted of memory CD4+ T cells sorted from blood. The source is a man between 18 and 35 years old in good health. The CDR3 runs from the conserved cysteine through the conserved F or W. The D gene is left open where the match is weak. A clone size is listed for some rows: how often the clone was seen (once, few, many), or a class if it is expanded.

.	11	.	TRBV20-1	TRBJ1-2	TGCAGTCAACCCCGGGGGGTCGGCTACACCTTC	CSQPRGVGYTF
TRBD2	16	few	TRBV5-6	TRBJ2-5	TGTGCCAGCAGCTTGGGACTAGCGGCGTACCAAGAGACCCAGTACTTC	CASSLGLAAYQETQYF
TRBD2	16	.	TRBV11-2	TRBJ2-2	TGTGCCAGCAGCCCGGGGACTATAGGTGGGACCGGGGAGCTGTTTTTT	CASSPGTIGGTGELFF
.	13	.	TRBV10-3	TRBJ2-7	TGTGCCATCAGTGGGTCAATGGGCTACGAGCAGTACTTC	CAISGSMGYEQYF
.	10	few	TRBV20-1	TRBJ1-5	TGCAGTGCCTCTAATCAGCCCCAGCATTTT	CSASNQPQHF
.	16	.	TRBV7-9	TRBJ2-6	TGTGCCAGCACCCTCCTCTGGAGCTCTGGGGCCAACGTCCTGACTTTC	CASTLLWSSGANVLTF
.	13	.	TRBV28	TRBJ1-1	TGTGCCAGCAGTGCAACAAGGAACACTGAAGCTTTCTTT	CASSATRNTEAFF
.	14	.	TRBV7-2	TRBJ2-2	TGTGCCAGCAGCCCTGACTTAAACACCGGGGAGCTGTTTTTT	CASSPDLNTGELFF
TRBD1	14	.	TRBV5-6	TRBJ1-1	TGTGCCAGCAGCCCAATACAGGGGGGCACTGAAGCTTTCTTT	CASSPIQGGTEAFF
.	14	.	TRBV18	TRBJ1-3	TGTGCCAGCTCACCACCAAGGCAGGGAAACACCATATATTTT	CASSPPRQGNTIYF
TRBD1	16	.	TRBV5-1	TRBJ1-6	TGCGCCAGCAGCGCGACCGACAGGGGGCCTAATTCACCCCTCCACTTT	CASSATDRGPNSPLHF
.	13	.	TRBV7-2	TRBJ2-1	TGTGCCAGCAGCTTAGGAAGGGGGGCTGAGCAGTTCTTC	CASSLGRGAEQFF
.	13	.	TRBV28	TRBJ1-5	TGTGCCAGCAGTTCAGATAGCAATCAGCCCCAGCATTTT	CASSSDSNQPQHF
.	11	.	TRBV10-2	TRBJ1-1	TGCGCCAGCAGTGAGGGCCTAGAAGCTTTCTTT	CASSEGLEAFF
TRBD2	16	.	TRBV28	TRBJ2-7	TGTGCCAGCAGATATAGCGGGGGGGCCCGTGTGAACGAGCAGTACTTC	CASRYSGGARVNEQYF
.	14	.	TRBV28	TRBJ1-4	TGTGCCAGCAGTTCGGAATCAACTAATGAAAAACTGTTTTTT	CASSSESTNEKLFF
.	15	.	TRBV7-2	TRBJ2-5	TGTGCCAGCAGCTTATTAGTAGCGGTACAAGAGACCCAGTACTTC	CASSLLVAVQETQYF
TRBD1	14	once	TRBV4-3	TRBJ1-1	TGCGCCAGCAGCCCCCGACAGGGGTGGACTGAAGCTTTCTTT	CASSPRQGWTEAFF
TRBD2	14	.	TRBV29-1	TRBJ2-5	TGCAGCGTCGGGACTAGCGGTTTCCAAGAGACCCAGTACTTC	CSVGTSGFQETQYF
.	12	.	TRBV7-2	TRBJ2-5	TGTGCCAGCAGCCCTCGTGGTGGTTCCCAGTACTTC	CASSPRGGSQYF
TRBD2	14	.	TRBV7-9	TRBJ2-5	TGTGCCAGCAGCCCCGGGACTAGCGGGAGTCTCTCGTACTTC	CASSPGTSGSLSYF
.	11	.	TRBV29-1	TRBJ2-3	TGCAGCGGGGAGCTAGGTGATACGCAGTATTTT	CSGELGDTQYF
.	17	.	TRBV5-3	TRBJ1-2	TGTGCCAGAAGCTTCTTGGCCAGGGACAACGCCAACTATGGCTACACCTTC	CARSFLARDNANYGYTF
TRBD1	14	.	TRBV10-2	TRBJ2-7	TGCGCCAGCAGTGCTGACAGGGGGCCCTACGAGCAGTACTTC	CASSADRGPYEQYF
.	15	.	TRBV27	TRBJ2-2	TGTGCCAGCAGAGTTTCAGGGCGGGTCCACGGGGAGCTGTTTTTT	CASRVSGRVHGELFF
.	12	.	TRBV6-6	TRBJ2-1	TGTGCCAGCAGAACAGGGCCCGATGAGCAGTTCTTC	CASRTGPDEQFF
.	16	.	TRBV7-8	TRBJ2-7	TGTGCCAGCAGCTTAAGTTTGAGGGACCCACTCTACGAGCAGTACTTC	CASSLSLRDPLYEQYF
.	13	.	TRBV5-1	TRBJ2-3	TGCGCCAGCAGCTTGCCTAGCACAGATACGCAGTATTTT	CASSLPSTDTQYF